This TCR beta chain was captured by sequencing in a study of Ad26.COV2.S vaccination and SARS-CoV-2 variants. Sequenced by immunoSEQ multiplex PCR; TCRdb stores in-frame clones only, minus some. This sample yields 250,000 or so clones, of which around 85% are seen a single time; roughly 3% belongs to the top ten. Sample treatment: roughly 18 received Ad26.COV2.S at low or high dose, single or two shots; several received placebo; per-sample allocation not given. Material that was analyzed had been drawn on day 63 after the first vaccine or placebo injection. The CDR3 consists of 14 residues. CDR1 and CDR2 (germline): GTSNPN, SVGIG (reference sequence). V was cut by 6 bases and J by 0 bases, with 11 bases left in between.

Sequences were derived from peripheral blood, sampled in a trial of Ad26.COV2.S vaccine versus placebo. The sequence was obtained from a person between 18 and 60 years old who received the Ad26.COV2.S COVID-19 vaccine or a placebo. The genes are TRBV30 and TRBJ1-4; D unclear. The CDR3 here is CACSSAATNEKLFF. The DNA for the CDR3 is TGTGCCTGTTCCTCCGCAGCAACTAATGAAAAACTGTTTTTT.